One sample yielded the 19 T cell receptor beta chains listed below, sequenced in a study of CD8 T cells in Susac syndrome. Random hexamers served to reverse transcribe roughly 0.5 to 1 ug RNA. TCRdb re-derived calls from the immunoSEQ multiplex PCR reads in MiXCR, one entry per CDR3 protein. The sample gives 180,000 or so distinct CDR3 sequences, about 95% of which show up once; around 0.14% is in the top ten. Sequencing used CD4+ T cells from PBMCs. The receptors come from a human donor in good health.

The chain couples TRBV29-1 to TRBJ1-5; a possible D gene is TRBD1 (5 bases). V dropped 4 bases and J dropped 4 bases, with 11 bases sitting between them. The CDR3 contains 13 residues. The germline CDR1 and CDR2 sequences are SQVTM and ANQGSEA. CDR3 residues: CSVADKLNQPQHF. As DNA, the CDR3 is TGCAGCGTTGCGGACAAGTTAAATCAGCCCCAGCATTTT.

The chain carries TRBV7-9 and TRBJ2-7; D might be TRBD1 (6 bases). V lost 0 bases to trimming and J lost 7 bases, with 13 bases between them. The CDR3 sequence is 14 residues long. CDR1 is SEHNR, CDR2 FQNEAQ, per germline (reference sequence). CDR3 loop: CASSLATGGEEQYF. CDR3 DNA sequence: TGTGCCAGCAGCTTAGCGACAGGTGGTGAGGAGCAGTACTTC.

In DNA, the CDR3 is TGCAGTGCTAGGGGGACAGGGGCCGGGGATTCACCCCTCCACTTT. Encoded protein: CSARGTGAGDSPLHF. The rearrangement links TRBV20-1 to TRBJ1-6; 10 bases are a match to TRBD1. Germline V gene lookup returns CDR1 DFQATT and CDR2 SNEGSKA (reference sequence). V lost 3 bases to trimming and J lost 8 bases; unmatched junction nucleotides: 7. The CDR3 runs to 15 residues.

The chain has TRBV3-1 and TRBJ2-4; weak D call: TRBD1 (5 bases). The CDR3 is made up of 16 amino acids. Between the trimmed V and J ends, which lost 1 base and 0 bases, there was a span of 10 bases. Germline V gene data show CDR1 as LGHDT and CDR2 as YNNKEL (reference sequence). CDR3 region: CASSQGQPLAKNIQYF. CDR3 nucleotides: TGTGCCAGCAGCCAAGGACAGCCGCTAGCCAAAAACATTCAGTACTTC.

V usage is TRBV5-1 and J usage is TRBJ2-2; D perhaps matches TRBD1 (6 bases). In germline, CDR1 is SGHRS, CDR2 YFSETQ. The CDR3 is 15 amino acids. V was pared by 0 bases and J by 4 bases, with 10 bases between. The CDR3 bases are TGCGCCAGCAGCTTGGATGGCAGGGGCACCGGGGAGCTGTTTTTT. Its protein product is CASSLDGRGTGELFF.

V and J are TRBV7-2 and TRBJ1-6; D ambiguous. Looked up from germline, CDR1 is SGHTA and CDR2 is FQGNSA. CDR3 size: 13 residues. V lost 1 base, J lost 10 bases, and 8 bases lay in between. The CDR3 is CASSLDHTSPLHF. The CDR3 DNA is TGTGCCAGCAGCTTAGACCACACCTCACCCCTCCACTTT.

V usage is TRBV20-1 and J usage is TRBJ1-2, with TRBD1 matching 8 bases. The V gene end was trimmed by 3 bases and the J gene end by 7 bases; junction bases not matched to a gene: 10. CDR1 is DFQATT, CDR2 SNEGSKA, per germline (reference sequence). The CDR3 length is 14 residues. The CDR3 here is CSASPADRVGGYTF. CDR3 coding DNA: TGCAGTGCTAGCCCTGCGGACAGGGTTGGTGGCTACACCTTC.

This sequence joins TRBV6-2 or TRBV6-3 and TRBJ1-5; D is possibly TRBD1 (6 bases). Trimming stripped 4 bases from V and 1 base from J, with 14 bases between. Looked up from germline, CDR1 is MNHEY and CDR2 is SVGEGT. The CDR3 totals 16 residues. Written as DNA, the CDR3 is TGTGCCAGCAGTTCTCAGACAGGTATAAGCAATCAGCCCCAGCATTTT. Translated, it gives CASSSQTGISNQPQHF.

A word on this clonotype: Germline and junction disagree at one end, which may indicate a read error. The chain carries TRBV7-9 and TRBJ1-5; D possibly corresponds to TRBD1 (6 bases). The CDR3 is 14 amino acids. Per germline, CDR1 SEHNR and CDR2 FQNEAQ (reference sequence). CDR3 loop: CASSLDTGNQPQLF. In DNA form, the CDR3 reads TGTGCCAGCAGCTTAGACACAGGGAATCAGCCCCAGCTTTTT. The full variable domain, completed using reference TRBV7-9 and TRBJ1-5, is DTGVSQNPRHKITKRGQNVTFRCDPISEHNRLYWYRQTLGQGPEFLTYFQNEAQLEKSRLLSDRFSAERPKGSFSTLEIQRTEQGDSAMYLCASSLDTGNQPQLFGDGTRLSIL.

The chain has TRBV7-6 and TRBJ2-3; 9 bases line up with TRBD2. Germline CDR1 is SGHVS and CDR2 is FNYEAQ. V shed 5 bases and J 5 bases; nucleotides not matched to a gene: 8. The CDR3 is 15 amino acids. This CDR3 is CASSPYSSGEDTQYF. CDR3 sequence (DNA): TGTGCCAGCAGCCCTTACTCTAGCGGGGAAGATACGCAGTATTTT.

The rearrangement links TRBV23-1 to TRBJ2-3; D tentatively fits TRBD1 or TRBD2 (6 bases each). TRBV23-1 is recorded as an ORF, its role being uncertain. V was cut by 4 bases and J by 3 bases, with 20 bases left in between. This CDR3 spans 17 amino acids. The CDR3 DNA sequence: TGCGCCAGCAGTCCTTCTGGAGGGGGGCCTTCTACAGATACGCAGTATTTT. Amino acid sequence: CASSPSGGGPSTDTQYF.

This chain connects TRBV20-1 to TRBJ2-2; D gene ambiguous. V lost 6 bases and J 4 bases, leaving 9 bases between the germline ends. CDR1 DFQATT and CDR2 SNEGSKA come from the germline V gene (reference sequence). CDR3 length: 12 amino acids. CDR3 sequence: CSATTFTGELFF. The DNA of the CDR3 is TGCAGTGCAACGACATTCACCGGGGAGCTGTTTTTT.

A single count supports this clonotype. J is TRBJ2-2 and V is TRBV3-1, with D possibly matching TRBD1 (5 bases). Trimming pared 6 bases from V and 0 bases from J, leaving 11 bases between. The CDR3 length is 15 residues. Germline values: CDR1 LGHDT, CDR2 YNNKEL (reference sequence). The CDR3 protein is CASRHRFPNTGELFF. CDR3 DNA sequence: TGTGCCAGCAGACACAGGTTCCCGAACACCGGGGAGCTGTTTTTT.

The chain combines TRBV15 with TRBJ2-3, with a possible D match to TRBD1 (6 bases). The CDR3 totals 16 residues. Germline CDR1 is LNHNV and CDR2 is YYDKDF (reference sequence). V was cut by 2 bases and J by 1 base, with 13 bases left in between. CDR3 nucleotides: TGTGCCACCAGCAGACGCTCAGGGGCTCGCACAGATACGCAGTATTTT. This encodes CATSRRSGARTDTQYF. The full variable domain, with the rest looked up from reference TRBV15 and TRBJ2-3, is DAMVIQNPRYQVTQFGKPVTLSCSQTLNHNVMYWYQQKSSQAPKLLFHYYDKDFNNEADTPDNFQSRRPNTSFCFLDIRSPGLGDTAMYLCATSRRSGARTDTQYFGPGTRLTVL.

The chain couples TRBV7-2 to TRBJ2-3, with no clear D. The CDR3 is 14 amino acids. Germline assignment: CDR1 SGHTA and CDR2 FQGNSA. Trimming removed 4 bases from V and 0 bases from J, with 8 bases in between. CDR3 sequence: CASSWTESTDTQYF. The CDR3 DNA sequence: TGTGCCAGCAGCTGGACCGAGAGCACAGATACGCAGTATTTT.

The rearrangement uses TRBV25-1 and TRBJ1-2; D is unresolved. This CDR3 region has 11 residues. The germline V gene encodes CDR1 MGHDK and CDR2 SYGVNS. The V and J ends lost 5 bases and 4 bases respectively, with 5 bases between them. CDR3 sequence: CASSSGYGYTF. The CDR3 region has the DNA TGTGCCAGCAGTTCAGGCTATGGCTACACCTTC.

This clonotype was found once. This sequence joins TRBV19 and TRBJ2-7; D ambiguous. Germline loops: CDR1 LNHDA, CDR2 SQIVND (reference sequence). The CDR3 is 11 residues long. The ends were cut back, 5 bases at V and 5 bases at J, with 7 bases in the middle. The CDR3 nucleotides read TGTGCCAGTAGTGTCGACAACGAGCAGTACTTC. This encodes CASSVDNEQYF.

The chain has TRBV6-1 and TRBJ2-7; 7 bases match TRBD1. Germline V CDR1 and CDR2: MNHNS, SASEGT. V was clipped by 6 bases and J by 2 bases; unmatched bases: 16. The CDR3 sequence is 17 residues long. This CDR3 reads CASRGATGTASPYEQYF. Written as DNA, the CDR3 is TGTGCCAGCAGGGGGGCCACCGGGACAGCAAGTCCCTACGAGCAGTACTTC.

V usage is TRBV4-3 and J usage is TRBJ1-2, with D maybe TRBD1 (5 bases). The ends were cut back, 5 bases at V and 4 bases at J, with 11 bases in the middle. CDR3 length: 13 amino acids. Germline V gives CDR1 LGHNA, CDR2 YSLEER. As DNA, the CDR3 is TGCGCCAGCAGCTCACCGGGGCCCTATGGCTACACCTTC. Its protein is CASSSPGPYGYTF.